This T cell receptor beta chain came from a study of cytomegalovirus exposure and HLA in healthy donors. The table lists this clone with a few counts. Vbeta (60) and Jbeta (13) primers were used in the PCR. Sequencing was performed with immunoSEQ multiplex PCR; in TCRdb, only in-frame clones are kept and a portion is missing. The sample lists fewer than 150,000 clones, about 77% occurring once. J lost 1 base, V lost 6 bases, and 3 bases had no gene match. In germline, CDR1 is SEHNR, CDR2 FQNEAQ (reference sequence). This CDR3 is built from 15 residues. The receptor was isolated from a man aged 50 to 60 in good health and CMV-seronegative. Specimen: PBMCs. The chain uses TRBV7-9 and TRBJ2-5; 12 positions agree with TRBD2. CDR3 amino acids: CASRRTSGTQETQYF. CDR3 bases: TGTGCCAGCAGGCGGACTAGCGGGACCCAAGAGACCCAGTACTTC.